These T cell receptor beta chains were read from a single sample in a study of shared clonotypes between healthy human individuals. Repertoires were generated with immunoSEQ multiplex PCR, while TCRdb's copy carries only in-frame clones and drops some. The sample lists 2 million to 3 million clones; roughly 93% were seen once. The sample taken for sequencing was naive CD4+ T cells from PBMCs. The receptors originated from a man younger than 30 in good health. Some clones in this sample may be carry-over from other donors' samples. Both conserved end residues are part of each CDR3. D genes are given only for firm matches. Not all rows give a size; the values are once, few, many and, for expanded clones, a class.

>few|.|TRBV18|TRBJ1-1
CASSPLGGEAFF
TGTGCCAGCTCACCCTTGGGTGGTGAAGCTTTCTTT
>.|.|TRBV29-1|TRBJ2-7
CSVGVDTRNEQYF
TGCAGCGTTGGGGTGGACACTCGGAACGAGCAGTACTTC
>.|TRBD2|TRBV9|TRBJ2-3
CASSVPSGGADTQYF
TGTGCCAGCAGCGTCCCTAGCGGGGGTGCAGATACGCAGTATTTT
>.|TRBD1|TRBV5-1|TRBJ1-3
CASSSQGQGGNTIYF
TGCGCCAGCAGCTCCCAGGGACAGGGCGGAAACACCATATATTTT
>.|TRBD1|TRBV7-8|TRBJ2-7
CASSLELGGYYEQYF
TGTGCCAGCAGCTTAGAGTTAGGGGGCTACTACGAGCAGTACTTC
>.|.|TRBV15|TRBJ2-7
CATSRDSRGTYEQYF
TGTGCCACCAGCAGAGATTCCAGGGGCACGTACGAGCAGTACTTC
>.|TRBD1|TRBV7-8|TRBJ1-1
CASSPIRWTGGSNTEAFF
TGTGCCAGCAGCCCAATACGCTGGACAGGGGGAAGTAACACTGAAGCTTTCTTT
>once|.|TRBV29-1|TRBJ2-5
CSVEGPTGEETQYF
TGCAGCGTTGAAGGGCCGACAGGAGAAGAGACCCAGTACTTC
>.|.|TRBV6-1|TRBJ1-5
CASRWTAYSNQPQHF
TGTGCCAGCAGATGGACAGCCTATAGCAATCAGCCCCAGCATTTT
>.|.|TRBV29-1|TRBJ1-1
CSVRRVLDTEAFF
TGCAGCGTCCGTAGGGTGTTGGACACTGAAGCTTTCTTT
>.|TRBD2|TRBV5-4|TRBJ2-7
CASSPISGRRRYEQYF
TGTGCCAGCAGCCCAATTAGCGGGAGGCGTCGGTACGAGCAGTACTTC
>.|.|TRBV19|TRBJ2-5
CASRPPGTQETQYF
TGTGCCAGTAGACCCCCGGGCACCCAAGAGACCCAGTACTTC
>.|.|TRBV2|TRBJ2-5
CATGGGEETQYF
TGTGCCACCGGAGGGGGGGAAGAGACCCAGTACTTC
>once|.|TRBV4-3|TRBJ2-5
CASSQELGETQYF
TGCGCCAGCAGCCAAGAACTGGGGGAGACCCAGTACTTC
>once|.|TRBV29-1|TRBJ2-7
CSVAGQGLETTYEQYF
TGCAGCGTCGCAGGACAGGGACTAGAAACGACCTACGAGCAGTACTTC
>.|.|TRBV11-3|TRBJ2-3
CASSSRSGFDTQYF
TGTGCCAGCAGCTCACGTTCGGGTTTCGATACGCAGTATTTT
>once|.|TRBV27|TRBJ2-7
CASSFRLTVKTYEQYF
TGTGCCAGCAGTTTCCGGCTTACCGTGAAAACCTACGAGCAGTACTTC
>.|.|TRBV29-1|TRBJ1-1
CSARYRVDGTEAFF
TGCAGCGCGCGATATAGGGTCGACGGGACTGAAGCTTTCTTT
>.|.|TRBV5-1|TRBJ2-2
CASSYQGNTGELFF
TGCGCCAGCAGCTATCAAGGGAACACCGGGGAGCTGTTTTTT
>.|.|TRBV28|TRBJ2-5
CASSFVGTAQGTQYF
TGTGCCAGCAGTTTCGTTGGGACGGCCCAAGGGACCCAGTACTTC
>.|TRBD2|TRBV7-2|TRBJ2-7
CASSLRLAGYEQYF
TGTGCCAGCAGCTTACGACTAGCGGGATATGAGCAGTACTTC
>.|.|TRBV19|TRBJ2-1
CASNKYNEQFF
TGTGCCAGTAACAAATACAATGAGCAGTTCTTC
>.|TRBD2|TRBV28|TRBJ2-3
CASILAGGDTQYF
TGTGCCAGCATTCTAGCGGGAGGAGATACGCAGTATTTT
>.|.|TRBV5-4|TRBJ2-5
CASSLPQETQYF
TGTGCCAGCAGCTTGCCGCAAGAGACCCAGTACTTC
>.|TRBD2|TRBV28|TRBJ2-3
CASIAGGNGDTQYF
TGTGCCAGCATAGCGGGAGGGAATGGAGATACGCAGTATTTT
>.|.|TRBV4-3|TRBJ1-2
CASSQKAGEYGYTF
TGCGCCAGCAGCCAAAAAGCAGGGGAGTATGGCTACACCTTC
>.|TRBD1|TRBV7-9|TRBJ1-3
CASSLSGTGAFSGNTIYF
TGTGCCAGCAGCTTATCCGGGACAGGGGCTTTCTCTGGAAACACCATATATTTT
>.|TRBD1|TRBV11-2|TRBJ2-7
CASRRQGDHEQYF
TGTGCCAGCAGACGACAGGGGGACCACGAGCAGTACTTC
>.|TRBD2|TRBV7-2|TRBJ2-7
CASSLNPPLAGPYEQYF
TGTGCCAGCAGCTTAAACCCACCACTAGCGGGTCCCTACGAGCAGTACTTC
>.|.|TRBV5-1|TRBJ2-2
CASSARPPTGELFF
TGCGCCAGCAGCGCTAGACCACCCACCGGGGAGCTGTTTTTT
>.|TRBD1|TRBV28|TRBJ2-5
CASLQGQGRWETQYF
TGTGCCAGCCTCCAGGGACAGGGGCGTTGGGAGACCCAGTACTTC
>.|.|TRBV29-1|TRBJ1-4
CSVWGAQANEKLFF
TGCAGCGTTTGGGGGGCTCAAGCTAATGAAAAACTGTTTTTT
>.|TRBD2|TRBV4-1|TRBJ2-1
CASSQLGTSANEQFF
TGCGCCAGCAGCCAACTCGGTACTAGCGCAAATGAGCAGTTCTTC
>.|TRBD1|TRBV29-1|TRBJ2-4
CSVGGGSDIQYF
TGCAGCGTTGGAGGGGGCTCGGACATTCAGTACTTC
>.|.|TRBV5-5|TRBJ1-4
CASSPGGDATNEKLFF
TGTGCCAGCAGCCCCGGCGGGGACGCAACTAATGAAAAACTGTTTTTT
>.|.|TRBV5-1|TRBJ2-1
CASSLQNEQFF
TGCGCCAGCAGCTTGCAGAATGAGCAGTTCTTC
>.|.|TRBV6-6|TRBJ1-5
CASSPVWGNQPQHF
TGTGCCAGCAGTCCCGTTTGGGGCAATCAGCCCCAGCATTTT
>.|TRBD1|TRBV5-1|TRBJ2-1
CASSGGQGGEQFF
TGCGCCAGCAGCGGGGGACAGGGTGGTGAGCAGTTCTTC
>.|.|TRBV18|TRBJ1-2
CASSPSAGDIGYTF
TGTGCCAGCTCACCATCGGCGGGGGATATTGGCTACACCTTC
>once|.|TRBV19|TRBJ2-3
CASSIGRLTDTQYF
TGTGCCAGTAGTATCGGGCGACTCACAGATACGCAGTATTTT